Included here is one TCR beta chain sequence, with context. The clone's antigen remains unknown. There are no base qualities to consult, and no much larger clone falls within one base. TCR CDR3 regions were amplified from genomic DNA by multiplex PCR using the deep immunoSEQ assay. For each cell subset, the extracted genomic DNA was distributed evenly across all wells of several immunoSEQ 96-well plates, and each plate served as one replicate. For sorted subsets, each replicate PCR was loaded with 200 ng genomic DNA, equivalent to some 27,000 T cell genomes. The purified libraries were quantified using a Qubit 3.0 fluorometer, sized with a Bioanalyzer 2100, and then quantified again using the KAPA Library Quantification kit. Every immunoSEQ 96-well plate was sequenced on a dedicated single-read 150-cycle Illumina NextSeq 550 flow cell. In the authors' own workflow: Because only junctional sequences without quality scores were contained in the immunoSEQ output, filtering matching that applied to full-length reads could not be performed. Sequences were annotated with PyIR, a Python wrapper for IgBLAST v1.9, using IMGT germline references to assign V/J genes and CDR3. Reads were removed for weak V/J assignments (E-value above 1e-6), missing CDR3, stop codons, out-of-frame junctions, or ambiguous translated residues. V3J clonotypes were defined as sequences sharing an identical inferred V gene, J gene, and CDR3 amino acid sequence. The percentage overlap between two repertoires was calculated by dividing the number of shared unique clonotypes by the size of the smaller repertoire. Repertoire richness was assessed with RTK rarefaction, the Chao1 estimator, and Recon v2.1 estimates of unobserved clonotypes. Generation probabilities for all TCRbeta clonotypes obtained by the gDNA method from a handful of donors were computed using OLGA. TCRdb retrieved this table from immuneACCESS and kept in-frame rearrangements only. Not all clones are present; in checked studies, unresolved V genes account for under half, and no reason is known for the remainder. That table gives V, J and clone size, and the DNA gave D and trimming. For this sample the table gives over a million clones, of which around three quarters were detected only once. 0.5% to 0.65% of the sample rests with the top ten.

The data belong to a study of shared clonotypes between healthy human individuals (dated by TCRdb to the early 2020s). About the full investigation: The cohort included a few men and a couple of women between 18 and 49 years of age. Each donor's leukapheresis produced roughly between roughly 0.94 and 9.5 billion PBMCs. For each donor, CD4 naive and CD4 memory were each given three plates, CD8 naive was given two plates, and CD8 memory was given one plate. To estimate repertoire size and how much clonotype sharing occurs between individuals, the study deeply sequenced the blood TCR repertoires of several healthy adults. Libraries were prepared and TCR repertoires were sequenced by different laboratories using diverse techniques, in order to increase sequencing depth and limit assay-specific biases.

The donors were healthy, HIV-negative adults who had no recently reported acute infections or vaccinations. All donors were Caucasian adults living in Nashville, Tennessee, USA. CD4+ T cells were enriched by magnetic negative selection, after which naive cells were positively selected on CD45RA and the negative fraction was taken as the memory subset. Blood was collected by leukapheresis, and PBMCs were isolated by Ficoll-Histopaque density gradient centrifugation and then cryopreserved in liquid nitrogen vapor phase. Purity and quantity of every magnetically sorted T cell population were checked by analytical flow cytometry. Genomic DNA was isolated from each sorted fraction and quantified by UV absorbance on a Nanodrop 2000c. The paper's findings and limits, for the study overall: Rarefaction of sorted-subset datasets indicated incomplete sequencing despite the large sequencing depth. Larger estimated clonotype richness was generally found for naive subsets than for memory subsets. Sampling was limited to blood, and TCR repertoires in tissue likely differ from TCR repertoires in blood. Clonotypes shared by all four sorted-subset donors showed higher generation probabilities than non-shared clonotypes. About 5% of naive CD4, around 3.6% of naive CD8, 2% to 2.5% of memory CD4, and 0.4% of memory CD8 clonotypes were shared across a few donors. Pairwise subsampling indicated that sequencing depth was expected to affect the degree of clonotype sharing among donors. Because the study included only a small number of donors, the genetic and exposure-history diversity represented was limited.

V trim: 4 bases; J trim: 9 bases; unmatched bases: 11. The CDR3 numbers 15 residues from cysteine through phenylalanine. The sequence is cut down to CDR3 DNA, 45 bases in frame from base 1. The germline V gene specifies SGHDT as CDR1 and YYEEEE as CDR2. The sequence was obtained from a man between 18 and 29 years old in good health. Some clones in this sample may be carry-over from other donors' samples. The sequenced material came from memory CD4+ T cells from PBMCs. The cell subset or site label here, explained by the study, means: CD45RA-negative fraction. The receptor chain draws on TRBV5-6 and TRBJ2-7; a stretch of 12 junction bases matches TRBD1. The nucleotides are TGTGCCAGCAGCACCGGGACAGGGGGCCCTGGGAGGCAGTACTTC. Its protein reads: CASSTGTGGPGRQYF.